Detailed here is one T cell receptor (beta chain). This sample stems from a study of T-cell reconstitution after alpha-beta-depleted transplantation in children. For TCRbeta, the library was prepared with unique molecular identifiers. TCRdb called the PCR reads again in MiXCR, with one record for every CDR3 protein. The sample holds over 550,000 distinct CDR3 sequences, about 10% seen once. The V and J ends lost 2 bases and 8 bases, in that order; junction bases with no gene match: 11. The CDR3 is made up of 15 amino acids. CDR1 and CDR2 (germline): MNHEY, SVGEGT. The clonotype originates from a human donor who donated a stem cell graft to a child with acute myeloid leukemia. This sample comprised PBMCs from the stem cell graft donor, obtained from the stem cell graft. V and J are TRBV6-2 or TRBV6-3 and TRBJ2-7, with TRBD2 matching over 8 bases. In nucleotides, the CDR3 is TGTGCCAGCAGTTACGGTGAGCGGGAGCTCGTGAAGCAGTACTTC. This encodes CASSYGERELVKQYF.